Listed below are T cell receptor beta chains from one sample, sequenced in a study of cytomegalovirus exposure and HLA in healthy donors. This table comes from immunoSEQ multiplex PCR, and its TCRdb copy is limited to in-frame clones, with some not included. This table has over 200,000 clones, about 81% appearing once. Specimen: PBMCs. The receptors were gathered from a man aged 35 to 55 in good health and CMV-seropositive. The CDR3 runs from the conserved cysteine through the conserved F or W. A D gene is named only where the DNA matches it firmly. Size tells how often a clone was seen (once, few, many) or the class of an expanded clone, and some rows leave it out.

J gene: TRBJ2-3
V gene: TRBV4-1
clone size: -
D gene: TRBD2
CDR3 protein: CASSQEASGASHTDTQYF
CDR3 DNA: TGCGCCAGCAGCCAAGAGGCTAGCGGGGCCTCCCACACAGATACGCAGTATTTT

J gene: TRBJ1-4
V gene: TRBV19
clone size: -
D gene: -
CDR3 protein: CASSYQESREKLFF
CDR3 DNA: TGTGCCAGTAGTTACCAGGAAAGTCGCGAAAAACTGTTTTTT

J gene: TRBJ2-7
V gene: TRBV28
clone size: -
D gene: -
CDR3 protein: CASSPPNGEQYF
CDR3 DNA: TGTGCCAGCAGTCCGCCAAACGGCGAGCAGTACTTC

J gene: TRBJ2-3
V gene: TRBV6-5
clone size: few
D gene: -
CDR3 protein: CASSLKPTDTQYF
CDR3 DNA: TGTGCCAGCAGTCTAAAACCCACAGATACGCAGTATTTT

J gene: TRBJ1-1
V gene: TRBV27
clone size: -
D gene: -
CDR3 protein: CASSDHRLEAFF
CDR3 DNA: TGTGCCAGCAGTGATCACCGGTTGGAAGCTTTCTTT

J gene: TRBJ1-1
V gene: TRBV6-1
clone size: -
D gene: TRBD1
CDR3 protein: CASWTGANTEAFF
CDR3 DNA: TGTGCCAGCTGGACAGGAGCGAACACTGAAGCTTTCTTT

J gene: TRBJ2-6
V gene: TRBV7-3
clone size: -
D gene: TRBD2
CDR3 protein: CASSPGGGSGANVLTF
CDR3 DNA: TGTGCCAGCAGCCCTGGCGGGGGGTCTGGGGCCAACGTCCTGACTTTC

J gene: TRBJ2-5
V gene: TRBV5-1
clone size: few
D gene: -
CDR3 protein: CASSKLGSQETQYF
CDR3 DNA: TGCGCCAGCTCGAAACTAGGGTCGCAAGAGACCCAGTACTTC

J gene: TRBJ2-3
V gene: TRBV6-1
clone size: once
D gene: TRBD2
CDR3 protein: CASRETSGSGDTQYF
CDR3 DNA: TGTGCCAGCAGGGAAACTAGCGGGAGCGGGGATACGCAGTATTTT

J gene: TRBJ1-1
V gene: TRBV27
clone size: few
D gene: -
CDR3 protein: CAVKGQGVPEAFF
CDR3 DNA: TGTGCCGTTAAGGGGCAGGGCGTCCCTGAAGCTTTCTTT

J gene: TRBJ1-3
V gene: TRBV7-2
clone size: -
D gene: -
CDR3 protein: CASSIRRGAISGNTIYF
CDR3 DNA: TGTGCCAGCAGCATACGGCGGGGGGCGATATCTGGAAACACCATATATTTT

J gene: TRBJ1-5
V gene: TRBV5-1
clone size: -
D gene: -
CDR3 protein: CASSLGTGQPQHF
CDR3 DNA: TGCGCCAGCAGCTTGGGTACGGGTCAGCCCCAGCATTTT

J gene: TRBJ1-2
V gene: TRBV2
clone size: -
D gene: -
CDR3 protein: CASSVRDRFYGYTF
CDR3 DNA: TGTGCCAGCAGCGTCCGAGACAGGTTCTATGGCTACACCTTC

J gene: TRBJ2-7
V gene: TRBV7-9
clone size: few
D gene: TRBD2
CDR3 protein: CASSLGGSGYEQYF
CDR3 DNA: TGTGCCAGCAGCTTAGGCGGGAGCGGGTACGAGCAGTACTTC

J gene: TRBJ2-3
V gene: TRBV4-1
clone size: -
D gene: TRBD2
CDR3 protein: CASSQEGLAGDTQYF
CDR3 DNA: TGCGCCAGCAGCCAAGAGGGGCTAGCGGGAGATACGCAGTATTTT

J gene: TRBJ1-2
V gene: TRBV6-1
clone size: -
D gene: -
CDR3 protein: CASLGDGYTF
CDR3 DNA: TGTGCCAGCCTCGGAGATGGCTACACCTTC

J gene: TRBJ2-2
V gene: TRBV27
clone size: -
D gene: TRBD1
CDR3 protein: CASSLPGQGRDGELFF
CDR3 DNA: TGTGCCAGCAGTTTGCCCGGACAGGGCAGGGACGGGGAGCTGTTTTTT

J gene: TRBJ1-5
V gene: TRBV7-2
clone size: -
D gene: TRBD1
CDR3 protein: CASSSTGMVGQPQHF
CDR3 DNA: TGTGCCAGCAGCTCGACAGGGATGGTAGGTCAGCCCCAGCATTTT

J gene: TRBJ1-4
V gene: TRBV4-1
clone size: -
D gene: -
CDR3 protein: CASSQGKTAGWATEKLFF
CDR3 DNA: TGCGCCAGCAGCCAAGGTAAAACTGCAGGGTGGGCGACAGAAAAACTGTTTTTT

J gene: TRBJ2-5
V gene: TRBV9
clone size: -
D gene: TRBD2
CDR3 protein: CASSFSGMGQETQYF
CDR3 DNA: TGTGCCAGCAGCTTTAGCGGGATGGGGCAAGAGACCCAGTACTTC

J gene: TRBJ2-1
V gene: TRBV7-9
clone size: -
D gene: -
CDR3 protein: CSSSLAGGKQFF
CDR3 DNA: TGTTCCAGCAGCTTAGCCGGCGGGAAGCAGTTCTTC

J gene: TRBJ1-2
V gene: TRBV19
clone size: -
D gene: TRBD1
CDR3 protein: CASSPVGTAANYGYTF
CDR3 DNA: TGTGCCAGTAGTCCCGTCGGGACAGCGGCTAACTATGGCTACACCTTC

J gene: TRBJ1-1
V gene: TRBV28
clone size: -
D gene: -
CDR3 protein: CAGGRGTEAFF
CDR3 DNA: TGTGCCGGGGGCAGGGGCACTGAAGCTTTCTTT

J gene: TRBJ2-2
V gene: TRBV9
clone size: -
D gene: TRBD2
CDR3 protein: CASSVGAGGNTGELFF
CDR3 DNA: TGTGCCAGCAGCGTAGGGGCGGGAGGGAACACCGGGGAGCTGTTTTTT

J gene: TRBJ2-1
V gene: TRBV9
clone size: -
D gene: TRBD2
CDR3 protein: CASSVGGGEGYNEQFF
CDR3 DNA: TGTGCCAGCAGCGTAGGGGGGGGAGAGGGGTACAATGAGCAGTTCTTC

J gene: TRBJ2-5
V gene: TRBV7-6
clone size: -
D gene: TRBD2
CDR3 protein: CASSLLGTSGSLATQYF
CDR3 DNA: TGTGCCAGCAGCTTACTAGGGACTAGCGGGAGTTTGGCGACCCAGTACTTC

J gene: TRBJ2-3
V gene: TRBV29-1
clone size: -
D gene: -
CDR3 protein: CSVRVGLGTDTQYF
CDR3 DNA: TGCAGCGTTCGGGTGGGTTTAGGTACAGATACGCAGTATTTT

J gene: TRBJ1-2
V gene: TRBV29-1
clone size: -
D gene: TRBD1
CDR3 protein: CSVVTGGNYGYTF
CDR3 DNA: TGCAGCGTTGTGACAGGGGGAAACTATGGCTACACCTTC

J gene: TRBJ2-1
V gene: TRBV12-5
clone size: -
D gene: -
CDR3 protein: CASGLCLECEQFF
CDR3 DNA: TGTGCTAGTGGTTTGTGCTTAGAGTGTGAGCAGTTCTTC

J gene: TRBJ2-2
V gene: TRBV5-1
clone size: -
D gene: TRBD1
CDR3 protein: CASSNRTGNTGELFF
CDR3 DNA: TGCGCCAGCAGCAACCGGACAGGCAATACCGGGGAGCTGTTTTTT

J gene: TRBJ2-3
V gene: TRBV5-5
clone size: -
D gene: TRBD2
CDR3 protein: CASSSRLSGVGTDTQYF
CDR3 DNA: TGTGCCAGCAGCTCGAGATTGAGCGGGGTCGGAACAGATACGCAGTATTTT

J gene: TRBJ2-4
V gene: TRBV6-5
clone size: -
D gene: TRBD2
CDR3 protein: CASSYSLADKNIQYF
CDR3 DNA: TGTGCCAGCAGTTACTCCCTAGCGGACAAAAACATTCAGTACTTC

J gene: TRBJ1-5
V gene: TRBV2
clone size: -
D gene: TRBD1
CDR3 protein: CASGTRQGGNQPQHF
CDR3 DNA: TGTGCCAGCGGTACCCGACAGGGGGGCAATCAGCCCCAGCATTTT

J gene: TRBJ2-1
V gene: TRBV27
clone size: few
D gene: TRBD2
CDR3 protein: CASSISGRGNEQFF
CDR3 DNA: TGTGCCAGCAGTATTAGCGGGAGGGGGAATGAGCAGTTCTTC

J gene: TRBJ1-5
V gene: TRBV27
clone size: -
D gene: -
CDR3 protein: CASSLSQLQPQHF
CDR3 DNA: TGTGCCAGCAGTTTAAGTCAGTTGCAGCCCCAGCATTTT

J gene: TRBJ2-7
V gene: TRBV2
clone size: -
D gene: TRBD2
CDR3 protein: CASAPPLAGIYEQYF
CDR3 DNA: TGTGCCAGCGCTCCCCCCCTAGCGGGGATCTACGAGCAGTACTTC

J gene: TRBJ2-3
V gene: TRBV11-3
clone size: -
D gene: TRBD2
CDR3 protein: CASSLTGGTDTQYF
CDR3 DNA: TGTGCCAGCAGCTTAACGGGAGGAACAGATACGCAGTATTTT

J gene: TRBJ2-3
V gene: TRBV7-7
clone size: -
D gene: TRBD2
CDR3 protein: CASSPTSLAGGITDTQYF
CDR3 DNA: TGTGCCAGCAGCCCCACCTCACTAGCGGGAGGGATCACAGATACGCAGTATTTT

J gene: TRBJ2-7
V gene: TRBV7-8
clone size: -
D gene: -
CDR3 protein: CASSLVEGIHYEQYF
CDR3 DNA: TGTGCCAGCAGCTTAGTGGAGGGCATTCACTACGAGCAGTACTTC

J gene: TRBJ1-3
V gene: TRBV30
clone size: -
D gene: -
CDR3 protein: CAWQGRSSGNTIYF
CDR3 DNA: TGTGCCTGGCAGGGGAGAAGCTCTGGAAACACCATATATTTT

J gene: TRBJ2-7
V gene: TRBV29-1
clone size: -
D gene: TRBD2
CDR3 protein: CSVRLADRYEQYF
CDR3 DNA: TGCAGCGTTAGACTAGCGGACCGGTACGAGCAGTACTTC

J gene: TRBJ1-5
V gene: TRBV5-8
clone size: -
D gene: -
CDR3 protein: CASSPQPTASNQPQHF
CDR3 DNA: TGTGCCAGCAGCCCTCAACCGACAGCTAGCAATCAGCCCCAGCATTTT

J gene: TRBJ2-1
V gene: TRBV27
clone size: few
D gene: -
CDR3 protein: CASSLGAHNEQFF
CDR3 DNA: TGTGCCAGCAGTTTGGGCGCTCACAATGAGCAGTTCTTC